The clone carrying this T cell receptor beta chain was counted only a few times. Germline assignment: CDR1 SGHDT and CDR2 YYEEEE. There are 16 residues in the CDR3. V was trimmed by 6 bases and J by 0 bases, leaving 16 bases between them. These data belong to a study of T cell repertoires in cytomegalovirus infection. TCRdb analysed the reads with MiXCR anew, one entry per CDR3 protein. In the table there are 630,000 or so distinct CDR3 sequences, roughly 26% of which are singletons. The receptor was isolated from a human donor in good health (CMV status not recorded). Some clones in this sample may be carry-over from other donors' samples. The chain employs TRBV5-6 and TRBJ2-1; D is tentatively TRBD1 or TRBD2 (5 bases each). The sequencing sample was made of CD8+ T cells from PBMCs. CDR3: CASTLLGTSSYNEQFF. For the CDR3, the DNA is TGTGCCAGCACCCTGTTGGGGACCAGCTCCTACAATGAGCAGTTCTTC.